A single sample gave rise to the 21 T cell receptor beta chains below, sequenced in a study of human T cells and chemical hapten exposure listed by TCRdb under 2021. Receptor libraries were prepared by RACE. The instrument was a NextSeq 500. TCRdb itself trimmed the public reads at Q25 with fastp, ran MiXCR and retained productive beta chains. One record per CDR3 amino acid sequence lists the most common genes and DNA. A total of approximately 90,000 distinct CDR3 sequences appear in this sample, roughly 8.5% of them only once. The top ten clones comprise about 3.1% of the sample. In light of the paper, this sample's time point label describes: healthy volunteer bleed at 2 weeks. Total RNA was extracted from unfractionated whole blood that had been collected in Tempus Blood RNA tubes. Sequencing input: whole blood. These receptors all come from a female donor in good health. Some clones in this sample may be carry-over from other donors' samples.

This sequence joins TRBV25-1 and TRBJ2-1; D ambiguous. CDR1 and CDR2 from the germline V gene are MGHDK and SYGVNS. This CDR3 has 15 residues. Trimming cost V 2 bases and J 0 bases, with 8 bases left between them. CDR3 sequence (DNA): TGTGCCAGCAGTGAAGCACAGTTCTCCTACAATGAGCAGTTCTTC. Its protein product is CASSEAQFSYNEQFF.

The chain joins TRBV7-2 to TRBJ2-3; D is perhaps TRBD2 (5 bases). The CDR3 extends over 14 amino acids. In germline, CDR1 is SGHTA, CDR2 FQGNSA. The ends were cut back, 5 bases at V and 5 bases at J, with 14 bases in the middle. The CDR3 nucleotides are TGTGCCAGCAGCGGCACCGCCGGGGTAGATACGCAGTATTTT. It encodes CASSGTAGVDTQYF.

This clonotype was found a few times. CDR3 region: CSAVPGQGNTEAFF. CDR3 DNA: TGCAGTGCTGTACCGGGACAGGGGAACACTGAAGCTTTCTTT. The chain is built from TRBV20-1 and TRBJ1-1; TRBD1 aligns across 9 bases. The CDR3 covers 14 residues. Losses at the gene ends were 5 bases for V and 1 base for J; bases not matched to a gene: 5. The V gene's germline CDR1 is DFQATT and CDR2 SNEGSKA (reference sequence).

This clonotype was counted a few times. The V call is TRBV12-3 or TRBV12-4, the J call TRBJ2-5; D remains unclear. The V and J ends lost 3 bases and 3 bases respectively, with 8 bases between them. The CDR3 is 13 residues long. The CDR3 spells CASSFTGEETQYF. CDR3 DNA sequence: TGTGCCAGCAGTTTCACCGGAGAAGAGACCCAGTACTTC.

This clonotype showed up many times. This chain connects TRBV2 to TRBJ2-7, with TRBD2 identical over 12 bases. There are 14 residues in the CDR3. Trimming cost V 8 bases and J 3 bases; bases outside gene matches: 5. Germline V lookup: CDR1 SNHLY, CDR2 FYNNEI. CDR3 sequence reads: CASAWTSGNYEQYF. The CDR3 DNA sequence: TGTGCCAGCGCTTGGACTAGCGGGAACTACGAGCAGTACTTC.

As concerns this clonotype: Because the CDR3 is missing its conserved closing phenylalanine or tryptophan, this is likely a read error. The V and J genes are TRBV7-9 and TRBJ2-1; D is uncertain. The V end was cut by 1 base, the J end by 2 bases, with 12 bases between. Germline CDR1 reads SEHNR; CDR2 reads FQNEAQ (reference sequence). The CDR3 totals 16 residues. DNA for the CDR3: TGTGCCAGCAGCTTAGATTGGGCACCGACCTACAATGAGCAGTTCTAC. Its protein is CASSLDWAPTYNEQFY.

The CDR3 loop is CASSIGTAASSYNEQFF. The CDR3 region has the DNA TGTGCCAGCAGTATAGGGACGGCTGCAAGCTCCTACAATGAGCAGTTCTTC. This chain connects TRBV27 to TRBJ2-1; the D gene could be TRBD1 or TRBD2 (5 bases each). The CDR3 contains 17 residues. The germline V and J ends were trimmed by 5 bases and 0 bases, with 17 bases remaining between them. Germline V gene lookup returns CDR1 MNHEY and CDR2 SMNVEV (reference sequence).

This rearrangement joins TRBV7-8 to TRBJ1-5; TRBD1 matches at 7 bases. The V gene end was trimmed by 5 bases and the J gene end by 6 bases; junction bases not matched to a gene: 16. Germline V gene data show CDR1 as SGHVS and CDR2 as FQNEAQ. CDR3 length equals 17 residues. The CDR3 DNA is TGTGCCAGCAGCGGGGACAGATTGAGGGTTGGGAGTCAGCCCCAGCATTTT. Translation: CASSGDRLRVGSQPQHF. Supplemented by reference TRBV7-8 and TRBJ1-5, the full variable domain reads GAGVSQSPRYKVAKRGQDVALRCDPISGHVSLFWYQQALGQGPEFLTYFQNEAQLDKSGLPSDRFFAERPEGSVSTLKIQRTQQEDSAVYLCASSGDRLRVGSQPQHFGDGTRLSIL.

Remarks on this clonotype: Possible read error: a much larger clone is one base away. This sequence joins TRBV19 and TRBJ2-7, with D perhaps given as TRBD1 or TRBD2 (5 bases each). Germline lookup yields CDR1 LNHDA and CDR2 SQIVND (reference sequence). The CDR3 runs 14 residues. The CDR3 DNA reads TGTGCCAGTACACCGGGACGGAGCTCCTACGAGCAGCACTTC. This codes for CASTPGRSSYEQHF.

This clonotype was recorded at least ten times. The V call is TRBV11-1, the J call TRBJ2-3, with 9 positions matching TRBD1. The CDR3 is 18 residues long. Germline assignment: CDR1 SGHAT and CDR2 FQDESV (reference sequence). V dropped 5 bases and J dropped 3; count of bases not matched to a gene: 15. CDR3 sequence: CASSTGTGSTLTTDTQYF. Here the CDR3 DNA reads TGTGCCAGCAGCACCGGGACAGGGTCCACTCTCACTACAGATACGCAGTATTTT.

This clonotype was picked up many times. The chain uses TRBV29-1 and TRBJ2-3, with D unresolved. Trimming shortened V by 4 bases and J by 5 bases, and 7 bases separated the two germline ends. Germline values: CDR1 SQVTM, CDR2 ANQGSEA. The CDR3 is 11 residues long. The CDR3 sequence is CSVALVDTQYF. The DNA for the CDR3 is TGCAGCGTTGCCCTAGTAGATACGCAGTATTTT.

This clonotype has a handful of counts. The rearrangement joins TRBV5-1 to TRBJ1-3; D uncertain. Trimming took 1 base from V and 3 from J, leaving 11 bases between them. The germline V gene encodes CDR1 SGHRS and CDR2 YFSETQ. This CDR3 is 15 amino acids long. CDR3 residues: CASSLTSLNGNTIYF. DNA for the CDR3: TGCGCCAGCAGCTTGACCAGCTTGAATGGAAACACCATATATTTT.

The chain joins TRBV12-3 or TRBV12-4 to TRBJ2-1; no reliable D call. V lost 3 bases and J 12 bases, leaving 9 bases between the germline ends. This CDR3 region has 11 residues. CDR3: CASSFGPGQFF. In nucleotides, the CDR3 is TGTGCCAGCAGTTTTGGGCCTGGGCAGTTCTTC.

This chain links TRBV7-3 with TRBJ2-2; 9 positions agree with TRBD2. With 5 bases clipped from V and 6 bases from J, the junction kept 13 bases outside the gene matches. CDR3 length: 17 residues. Germline values: CDR1 SGHTA, CDR2 FQGTGA. CDR3 nucleotides: TGTGCCAGCAGCCAGAGATCTAGCGGGATTGGTGCCGGGGAGCTGTTTTTT. Its protein is CASSQRSSGIGAGELFF. The full variable domain, with the rest looked up from reference TRBV7-3 and TRBJ2-2, is GAGVSQTPSNKVTEKGKYVELRCDPISGHTALYWYRQSLGQGPEFLIYFQGTGAADDSGLPNDRFFAVRPEGSVSTLKIQRTERGDSAVYLCASSQRSSGIGAGELFFGEGSRLTVL.

The V and J genes are TRBV7-3 and TRBJ2-3; tentative D call: TRBD1 (6 bases). Trimming removed 5 bases from V and 6 bases from J, with 15 bases in between. Germline values: CDR1 SGHTA, CDR2 FQGTGA. The CDR3 contains 14 residues. In nucleotides, the CDR3 is TGTGCCAGCAGCCTAGAACAGGGATGGGATACGCAGTATTTT. Its protein is CASSLEQGWDTQYF.

The chain recombines TRBV15 with TRBJ2-3; no clear D gene. CDR1 LNHNV and CDR2 YYDKDF come from the germline V gene (reference sequence). This CDR3 region has 13 residues. Trimming took off 1 base at V and 1 base at J, with 3 bases between the two ends. The CDR3 bases are TGTGCCACCAGCAGAGTTGGCACAGATACGCAGTATTTT. Translated, it gives CATSRVGTDTQYF.

About this clonotype: An end of the junction does not agree with germline; a read error may underlie this. The chain couples TRBV7-8 to TRBJ2-1; no clear D. Germline CDR1 SGHVS, CDR2 FQNEAQ. The CDR3 has 12 amino acids. CDR3 amino acids: CGSSLELRSTFF. The CDR3 region has the DNA TGTGGCAGCAGCTTAGAACTCCGTAGCACGTTCTTC.

For this clonotype: This may be a read error: a much more frequent sequence differs by one nucleotide. V is TRBV7-6 and J is TRBJ2-6; TRBD1 is a possible D gene (5 bases). The CDR3 spans 16 residues. The V and J ends lost 6 bases and 9 bases respectively, with 21 bases between them. The germline V gene encodes CDR1 SGHVS and CDR2 FNYEAQ. CDR3 sequence reads: CASRFHLTGSDNVLTF. CDR3 DNA sequence: TGTGCCAGCAGATTTCACCTTACAGGATCGGACAACGTCCTGACTTTC.

Notes on this clonotype: One junction end does not reproduce the germline sequence, and a read error may be involved. The chain has TRBV27 and TRBJ1-2; TRBD1 matches at 11 bases. The CDR3 covers 15 residues. Germline assignment: CDR1 MNHEY and CDR2 SMNVEV (reference sequence). CDR3 loop: CANSLGTGGHYGYTF. The CDR3 DNA follows: TGTGCCAACAGTTTAGGGACAGGGGGTCACTATGGCTACACCTTC.

The chain recombines TRBV7-8 with TRBJ1-4; unclear D gene. There are 13 residues in the CDR3. Germline V gene lookup returns CDR1 SGHVS and CDR2 FQNEAQ. With 7 bases removed from V and 2 bases from J, the gap between germline ends came to 8 bases. Here the CDR3 DNA reads TGTGCCAGCACCTCCGGGACTAATGAAAAACTGTTTTTT. Its protein is CASTSGTNEKLFF.

The sample holds many counts of this clonotype. The chain carries TRBV2 and TRBJ2-5; no definite D call. CDR1 is SNHLY, CDR2 FYNNEI, per germline. V lost 1 base to trimming and J lost 5 bases, with 17 bases between them. The CDR3 extends over 16 amino acids. CDR3 DNA sequence: TGTGCCAGCAGTGAAGGGGTGCAGGCATCATGGGAGACCCAGTACTTC. Encoded protein: CASSEGVQASWETQYF. Full variable domain (outside the CDR3, taken from reference TRBV2 and TRBJ2-5): EPEVTQTPSHQVTQMGQEVILRCVPISNHLYFYWYRQILGQKVEFLVSFYNNEISEKSEIFDDQFSVERPDGSNFTLKIRSTKLEDSAMYFCASSEGVQASWETQYFGPGTRLLVL.